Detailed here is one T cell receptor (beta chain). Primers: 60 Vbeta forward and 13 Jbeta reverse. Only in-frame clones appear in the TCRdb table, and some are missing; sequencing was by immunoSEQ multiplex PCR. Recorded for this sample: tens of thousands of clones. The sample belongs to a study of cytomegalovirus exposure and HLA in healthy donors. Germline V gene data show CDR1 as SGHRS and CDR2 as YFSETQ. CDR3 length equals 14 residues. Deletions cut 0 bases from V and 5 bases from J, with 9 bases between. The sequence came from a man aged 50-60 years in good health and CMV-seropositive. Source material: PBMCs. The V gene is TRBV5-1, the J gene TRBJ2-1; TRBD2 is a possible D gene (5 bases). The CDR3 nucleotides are TGCGCCAGCAGCTTGGTTTCCGGGAACAATGAGCAGTTCTTC. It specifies CASSLVSGNNEQFF.